These 21 T cell receptor beta chains were sequenced from one sample in a study of T cells expressing NK-cell markers. TCRdb reworked the 5' RACE reads into one entry per CDR3 protein, no DNA. This repertoire includes approximately 150,000 distinct CDR3 sequences. The sequencing input was blood T cells: a sorted CD56 or NKG2C T cell subset, CD4+ or CD8+ T cells, or bulk PBMC T cells (not recorded which). The source is a woman aged 18 to 75 in good health.

The chain carries TRBV5-6 and TRBJ2-1; without DNA, the TCRdb call of TRBD1 cannot be checked. There are 13 residues in the CDR3. From germline, CDR1 is SGHDT and CDR2 YYEEEE. CDR3 loop: CASSSPLGNEQFF.

This chain links TRBV3-1 with TRBJ2-7. Germline assignment: CDR1 LGHDT and CDR2 YNNKEL (reference sequence). CDR3 size: 16 residues. CDR3 amino acids: CASSHFSVGFTYEQYF.

This clonotype is classed as medium-sized by frequency. This chain's CDR3 is CSAPLDFGSGYTF. V is TRBV20-1 and J is TRBJ1-2; TCRdb gives TRBD1 as the D gene, but with no DNA this cannot be confirmed. Germline loops: CDR1 DFQATT, CDR2 SNEGSKA (reference sequence). The CDR3 sequence is 13 residues long.

This chain links TRBV11-1 with TRBJ2-2; TCRdb returns TRBD1, unconfirmable since there is no DNA. The CDR3 totals 16 residues. The germline gives CDR1 SGHAT, CDR2 FQDESV (reference sequence). The CDR3 loop is CASSLRGGLDTGELFF.

The chain uses TRBV6-1 and TRBJ2-3. This CDR3 spans 14 amino acids. Per germline, CDR1 MNHNS and CDR2 SASEGT. The CDR3 protein is CASTPEASTDTQYF.

The chain couples TRBV12-3 or TRBV12-4 to TRBJ1-5; TCRdb's D gene call, TRBD1, goes unchecked for lack of DNA. This CDR3 is built from 16 residues. CDR3 protein: CASSGGAQNSNQPQHF.

This chain joins TRBV3-1 and TRBJ1-5; TCRdb selects TRBD1, and the lack of DNA leaves this call unchecked. This CDR3 contains 18 residues. Germline CDR1 is LGHDT and CDR2 is YNNKEL (reference sequence). This CDR3 is CASSPRGSGGFVNQPQHF. The variable domain in full, with the rest retrieved from reference TRBV3-1 and TRBJ1-5, is DTAVSQTPKYLVTQMGNDKSIKCEQNLGHDTMYWYKQDSKKFLKIMFSYNNKELIINETVPNRFSPKSPDKAHLNLHINSLELGDSAVYFCASSPRGSGGFVNQPQHFGDGTRLSIL.

The V call is TRBV18, the J call TRBJ2-3. Germline V gene sequence: CDR1 KGHSH, CDR2 LQKENI. This CDR3 is 13 amino acids long. The chain's CDR3 is CASSPLETDTQYF. Looking up the rest from reference TRBV18 and TRBJ2-3 gives the full variable domain: NAGVMQNPRHLVRRRGQEARLRCSPMKGHSHVYWYRQLPEEGLKFMVYLQKENIIDESGMPKERFSAEFPKEGPSILRIQQVVRGDSAAYFCASSPLETDTQYFGPGTRLTVL.

The chain carries TRBV28 and TRBJ2-7; absent DNA, TCRdb's TRBD1 call cannot be checked. The CDR3 sequence is 15 residues long. Germline CDR1 reads MDHEN; CDR2 reads SYDVKM. The CDR3 loop reads CASSSLTGGAGEQYF.

The chain carries TRBV12-3 or TRBV12-4 and TRBJ1-5; TCRdb reports TRBD1, a call that lacks DNA to check it against. The CDR3 loop spans 15 amino acids. CDR3 loop: CASSFTGAGNQPQHF.

This sequence joins TRBV7-3 and TRBJ2-1; TCRdb proposes TRBD2, but this gene call is untestable without DNA. The V gene's germline CDR1 is SGHTA and CDR2 FQGTGA. This CDR3 is built from 16 residues. The CDR3 is CASSLTSGGGSREQFF.

V is TRBV4-1 and J is TRBJ1-2; TCRdb selects TRBD1, and the lack of DNA leaves this call unchecked. The germline CDR1 and CDR2 sequences are MGHRA and YSYEKL. The CDR3 covers 14 residues. The CDR3 spells CASSAQGRTYGYTF.

The chain couples TRBV20-1 to TRBJ2-6; TCRdb returns TRBD1, unconfirmable since there is no DNA. CDR3 length equals 18 residues. CDR1 DFQATT and CDR2 SNEGSKA come from the germline V gene (reference sequence). The CDR3 is CSARGRTPGPTGANVLTF.

V gene TRBV4-1 combines with J gene TRBJ2-1; as DNA is missing, the TRBD2 call by TCRdb cannot be tested. The CDR3 consists of 15 residues. Germline V gene data show CDR1 as MGHRA and CDR2 as YSYEKL. The chain's CDR3 is CASSQDSGLAWRQFF.

This rearrangement joins TRBV7-6 to TRBJ2-2; TCRdb picks TRBD2, but there is no DNA to check that call. The CDR3 is 15 residues long. Germline loops: CDR1 SGHVS, CDR2 FNYEAQ. CDR3 loop: CASSLSSGRSGELFF.

The chain joins TRBV2 to TRBJ2-1; TCRdb gives TRBD1 as the D gene, but with no DNA this cannot be confirmed. The CDR3 spans 16 residues. Germline CDR1 SNHLY, CDR2 FYNNEI. CDR3 amino acids: CASSADSPLSYNEQFF.

This chain uses TRBV27 with TRBJ1-6; TCRdb's D call of TRBD1 is untestable without DNA. The germline CDR1 and CDR2 sequences are MNHEY and SMNVEV (reference sequence). The CDR3 totals 16 residues. The CDR3 sequence: CASSFSYGAWDSPLHF.

V and J are TRBV12-3 or TRBV12-4 and TRBJ2-3; TCRdb designates TRBD2, a call that cannot be tested without DNA. The CDR3 length is 15 residues. The CDR3 region is CASSPNDGRPDTQYF.

The CDR3 protein is CASSRRGGNTGELFF. V and J are TRBV7-3 and TRBJ2-2; absent DNA, TCRdb's TRBD1 call cannot be checked. Germline loops: CDR1 SGHTA, CDR2 FQGTGA. This CDR3 comprises 15 residues.

The V and J genes are TRBV6-5 and TRBJ1-2; TCRdb returns TRBD1, unconfirmable since there is no DNA. Germline V gives CDR1 MNHEY, CDR2 SVGAGI. The CDR3 is 19 residues long. CDR3 loop: CASSYSKSGTPVFNYGYTF.

V is TRBV7-3 and J is TRBJ2-7; TCRdb gives TRBD2 as the D gene, but with no DNA this cannot be confirmed. CDR1 and CDR2 from the germline V gene are SGHTA and FQGTGA. This CDR3 has 16 residues. CDR3 residues: CASSSQPGLSSYEQYF.